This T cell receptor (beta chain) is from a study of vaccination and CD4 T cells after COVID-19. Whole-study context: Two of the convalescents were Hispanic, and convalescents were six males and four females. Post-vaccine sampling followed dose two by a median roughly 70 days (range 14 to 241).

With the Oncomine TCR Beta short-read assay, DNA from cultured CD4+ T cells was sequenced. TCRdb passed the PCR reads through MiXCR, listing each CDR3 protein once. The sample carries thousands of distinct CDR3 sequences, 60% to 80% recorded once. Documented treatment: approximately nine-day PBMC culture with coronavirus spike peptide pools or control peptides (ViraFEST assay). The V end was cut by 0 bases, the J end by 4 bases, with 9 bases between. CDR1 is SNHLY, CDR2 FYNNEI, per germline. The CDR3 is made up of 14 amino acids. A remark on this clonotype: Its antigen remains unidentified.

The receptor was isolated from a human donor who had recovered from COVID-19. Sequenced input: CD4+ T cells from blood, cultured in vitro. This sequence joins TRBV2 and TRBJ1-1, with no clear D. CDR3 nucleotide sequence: TGTGCCAGCAGTGAAGCGCTTCGCGTCACTGAAGCTTTCTTT. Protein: CASSEALRVTEAFF.